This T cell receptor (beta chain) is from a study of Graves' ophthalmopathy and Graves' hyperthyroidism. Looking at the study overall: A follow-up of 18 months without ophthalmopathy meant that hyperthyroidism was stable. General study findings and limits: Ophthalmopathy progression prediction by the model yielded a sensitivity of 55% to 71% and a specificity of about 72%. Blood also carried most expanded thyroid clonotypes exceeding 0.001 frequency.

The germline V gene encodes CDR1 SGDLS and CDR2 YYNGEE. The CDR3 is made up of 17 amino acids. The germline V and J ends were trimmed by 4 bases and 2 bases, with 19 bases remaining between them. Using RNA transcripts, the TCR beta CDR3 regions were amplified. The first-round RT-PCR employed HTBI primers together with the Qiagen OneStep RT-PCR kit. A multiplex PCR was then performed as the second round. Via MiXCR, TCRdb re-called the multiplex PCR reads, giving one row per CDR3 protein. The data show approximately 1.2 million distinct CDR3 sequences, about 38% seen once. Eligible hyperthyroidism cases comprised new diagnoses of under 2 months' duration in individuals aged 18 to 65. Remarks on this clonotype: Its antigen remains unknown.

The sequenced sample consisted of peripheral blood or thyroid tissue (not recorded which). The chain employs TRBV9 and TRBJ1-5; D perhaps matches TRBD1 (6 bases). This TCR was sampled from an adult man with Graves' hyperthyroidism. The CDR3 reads CASSLPNRVAGNQPQHF. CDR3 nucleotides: TGTGCCAGCAGCCTACCGAACAGGGTTGCGGGCAATCAGCCCCAGCATTTT.